This T cell receptor beta chain comes out of a study of OX40 agonist ivuxolimab in advanced cancers. Background on the whole study: Ivuxolimab, which targeted the costimulatory receptor OX40 (CD134), was an agonistic, fully human IgG2 monoclonal antibody. Intravenous ivuxolimab was administered to patients every 2 weeks at six dose levels: 0.01, 0.1, 0.3, 1.5, 3 and 10 mg/kg. Among the 50 to 55 dose-escalation patients, roughly 20 had hepatocellular carcinoma, roughly 15 melanoma, 9 renal cell carcinoma and 9 head and neck cancer. A male proportion of 82.7% and a mean age of about 60 years, ranging from 23 to 79, were recorded for the dose-escalation cohort. Prior anti-PD-1, anti-PD-L1 or anti-CTLA-4 therapy was permitted, and approximately 42% of dose-escalation patients had received checkpoint inhibitors. Three dose-escalation patients achieved partial responses, one with hepatocellular carcinoma and two with cutaneous melanoma. Peripheral TCRbeta sequencing was intended to test whether TCR sequence diversity was altered and clonal T-cell expansion was caused by ivuxolimab. The paper covers the monotherapy dose-escalation part of the phase I ivuxolimab trial, which included N ≈ 50 patients.

The paper as a whole reports these results and caveats: On average, CD8+ T cells showed more expanded clones than CD4+ T cells after ivuxolimab. In the 0.1-3.0 mg/kg groups, partial responders had among the lowest normalized peripheral clonal expansion, particularly in CD8+ T cells. The antigen specificity of the clonally expanded peripheral T cells was not determined. Low levels of normalized T-cell clonal expansion were also seen in some nonresponding patients. At doses of 0.1 to 3.0 mg/kg, clonal expansion of both CD4+ and CD8+ T cells in blood was seen between baseline and week 6.

Patients with autoimmune disease history or receiving systemic immunosuppression were excluded from the trial. Peripheral blood for TCR sequencing was drawn from every dose cohort at baseline, at cycle 4 day 1 and at cycle 7 day 1. Samples came from an open-label, multicenter, first-in-human phase I dose-escalation trial of ivuxolimab. Adults with locally advanced or metastatic melanoma, renal cell carcinoma, hepatocellular carcinoma or head and neck squamous cell carcinoma were enrolled in the trial. CD4+ and CD8+ T cells were sorted separately from peripheral blood before TCR sequencing. Comment on this clone: It lacks a known antigen. It has no much larger one-base neighbor in the sample; base qualities were not kept.

For sequencing of the TCRbeta CDR3 region, genomic DNA was extracted from the sorted cells. The immunoSEQ Assay was used for sequencing of TCRbeta CDR3 regions. The clones in this table, taken by TCRdb from immuneACCESS, are in-frame only. Not every clone is retained; where verified, under half of the shortfall comes from an unresolved V gene, and the cause of the rest is unknown. The sample data list some 77,000 clones, and just over 85% of these were observed just once. The top ten constitute roughly 3% of the sample. Trimming takes 5 bases from V and 8 bases from J, and the germline ends sit 15 bases apart. From the cysteine up to the phenylalanine, the CDR3 has a length of 13 residues. The CDR3 DNA has 39 bases and is translated from base 1. Looking up the germline V gene yields CDR1 SNHLY and CDR2 FYNNEI.

The receptor's source is an adult with an advanced solid tumor such as melanoma, head and neck, liver or kidney cancer. The sample in question was CD4+ or CD8+ T cells sorted from blood, obtained in a trial of the OX40 agonist ivuxolimab. Recombination joined TRBV2 with TRBJ1-2; no confident D gene assignment can be made. The CDR3 in this case is CASSPRVKEGYTF. In nucleotides, the sequence is TGTGCCAGCAGTCCCCGAGTTAAAGAAGGCTACACCTTC.